In its sample, the clone carrying this T cell receptor beta chain was seen many times. Its antigen is unidentified. Whole-study findings and limits: Tumor Tregs overlapped most with tumor, then blood, naive CD4+ cells. Tumor memory CD4+ T cell TCR gene usage was found to cluster with blood and lymph node memory CD4+ cells and with lymph node naive CD4+ cells.

The sorted Tregs were CD4+CD25+CD127-/low cells. The junction had 8 bases not matched to a gene; V was cut back by 6 bases and J by 4 bases. CDR3 length equals 16 residues. The germline gives CDR1 MNHNY, CDR2 SVGAGI (reference sequence). Constant-region reverse primers amplified full-length variable regions, followed by semi-nested Nested Universal Primer A PCR. TCRdb re-called the 5' RACE reads with MiXCR, one entry per CDR3 protein. This table holds over 9,500 distinct CDR3 sequences, about a quarter found once. Sequenced input: Tregs sorted from a lymph node. The clonotype comes from a female donor with breast cancer. The V and J genes are TRBV6-6 and TRBJ2-3, with TRBD1 matching over 12 bases. CDR3 sequence (DNA): TGTGCCAGCAGCTACGGGGGGACAGGGGGCTCAGATACGCAGTATTTT. Protein sequence: CASSYGGTGGSDTQYF.